This T cell receptor (beta chain) was found in a study of T cell responses to AZD1222 COVID-19 vaccine. On the study more broadly: Pooled samples include second doses given at about 4 or 12 weeks.

The assay was immunoSEQ multiplex PCR, and TCRdb's table has in-frame clones only and misses some. The table has 130,000 or so clones, 70% to 90% seen once. This clone came up once. Its target is not known. The length of the CDR3 is 15 residues. Germline CDR1 reads SEHNR; CDR2 reads FQNEAQ (reference sequence). Trimming cost V 1 base and J 5 bases, with 15 bases left between them. Study conclusions and caveats: There were vaccine-associated CD4 TCRs across spike, dominant at 160-218 and 743-854. A reported finding is that nearly half of spike-specific TCRs target unmutated variant regions.

V gene TRBV7-9 combines with J gene TRBJ2-7; D gene unclear. This TCR came from an adult in good health. The sequencing used peripheral blood, collected on day 0 of AZD1222 vaccination. CDR3 nucleotide sequence: TGTGCCAGCAGCTTAGGGGCACAAGGATTCCACGAGCAGTACTTC. Translation gives CASSLGAQGFHEQYF.